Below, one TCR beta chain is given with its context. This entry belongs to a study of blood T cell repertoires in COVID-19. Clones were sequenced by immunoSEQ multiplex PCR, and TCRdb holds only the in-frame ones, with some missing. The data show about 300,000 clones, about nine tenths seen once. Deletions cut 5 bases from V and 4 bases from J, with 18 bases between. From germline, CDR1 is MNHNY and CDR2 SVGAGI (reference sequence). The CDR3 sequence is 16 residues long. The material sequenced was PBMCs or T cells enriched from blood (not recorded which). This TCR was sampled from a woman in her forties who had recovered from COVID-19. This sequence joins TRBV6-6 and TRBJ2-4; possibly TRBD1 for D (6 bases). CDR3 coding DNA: TGTGCCAGCAGTACGCCGGACAGTACCCTTAAAAACATTCAGTACTTC. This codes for CASSTPDSTLKNIQYF.